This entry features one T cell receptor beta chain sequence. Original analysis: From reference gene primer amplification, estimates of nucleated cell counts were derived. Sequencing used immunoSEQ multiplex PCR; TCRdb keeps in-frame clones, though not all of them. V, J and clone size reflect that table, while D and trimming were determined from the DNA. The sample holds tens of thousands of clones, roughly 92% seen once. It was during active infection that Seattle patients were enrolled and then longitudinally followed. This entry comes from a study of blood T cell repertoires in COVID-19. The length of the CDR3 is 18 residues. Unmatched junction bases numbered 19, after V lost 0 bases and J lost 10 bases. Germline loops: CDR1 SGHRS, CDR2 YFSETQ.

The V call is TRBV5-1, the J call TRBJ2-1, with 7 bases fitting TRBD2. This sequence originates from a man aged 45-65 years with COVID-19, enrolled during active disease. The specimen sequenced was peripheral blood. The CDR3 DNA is TGCGCCAGCAGCTTGGCTCGGGCTAGCGGAGGGGAATACATAGAGCAGTTCTTC. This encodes CASSLARASGGEYIEQFF.